The rows below give T cell receptor beta chains drawn from one sample of a study of response to subunit inactivated influenza vaccine. TCRdb reprocessed the RT-PCR reads via MiXCR and lists one record per CDR3 protein. The sample lists 710,000 or so distinct CDR3 sequences; about 15% were seen once. This specimen was PBMCs from blood, taken 12 days after vaccination. Source of these receptors: a man aged 45-65 years who received an inactivated influenza vaccine. Both conserved end residues are part of each CDR3. A D gene is named only where the DNA matches it firmly. Clone size is stated in some rows and not others, as once, few, many or a class when expanded.

abundance,v_gene,j_gene,d_gene,CDR3aa,CDR3nt
few,TRBV6-2/TRBV6-3,TRBJ2-1,TRBD2,CASRPRLAGADEQFF,TGTGCCAGCAGACCCCGCCTAGCGGGGGCTGATGAGCAGTTCTTC
NA,TRBV28,TRBJ2-1,NA,CASSSNRVPYNEQFF,TGTGCCAGCAGTTCCAACAGGGTCCCCTACAATGAGCAGTTCTTC
many,TRBV3-1,TRBJ2-2,TRBD1,CASSQHPGQGTGELFF,TGTGCCAGCAGCCAACATCCGGGACAGGGTACCGGGGAGCTGTTTTTT
few,TRBV5-6,TRBJ1-5,NA,CASSLRQVNQPQHF,TGTGCCAGCAGCTTGAGACAGGTCAATCAGCCCCAGCATTTT
many,TRBV9,TRBJ1-5,TRBD1,CASSPGAGGVGQPQHF,TGTGCCAGCAGCCCAGGGGCAGGGGGAGTGGGGCAGCCCCAGCATTTT
few,TRBV20-1,TRBJ2-7,NA,CSARVGVAYEQYF,TGCAGTGCTAGAGTAGGGGTTGCCTACGAGCAGTACTTC
few,TRBV15,TRBJ2-3,NA,CATSREVLARGDTQYF,TGTGCCACCAGCAGAGAAGTACTTGCCCGTGGAGATACGCAGTATTTT
NA,TRBV7-8,TRBJ2-2,NA,CASSPAGSRDTGELFF,TGTGCCAGCAGCCCCGCCGGGTCGCGCGACACCGGGGAGCTGTTTTTT
NA,TRBV7-6,TRBJ2-3,NA,CASSLGTAYLADTQYF,TGTGCCAGCAGCTTAGGGACTGCTTATTTGGCAGATACGCAGTATTTT
many,TRBV12-3/TRBV12-4,TRBJ1-2,NA,CASGTLREGYGYTF,TGTGCCAGCGGAACTCTCAGGGAAGGCTATGGCTACACCTTC
NA,TRBV27,TRBJ2-7,TRBD2,CASTSPRGGSYEQYF,TGTGCCAGCACCAGTCCCCGGGGGGGCTCCTACGAGCAGTACTTC
NA,TRBV29-1,TRBJ2-3,NA,CSVASTLRPDTQYF,TGCAGCGTTGCCTCAACCCTGCGCCCAGATACGCAGTATTTT
NA,TRBV12-3/TRBV12-4,TRBJ2-1,NA,CASRPRVAWEQFF,TGTGCCAGCAGACCAAGGGTGGCCTGGGAGCAGTTCTTC
NA,TRBV5-1,TRBJ2-7,NA,CASSLGAGTPYEQYF,TGCGCCAGCAGCTTGGGGGCCGGGACCCCCTACGAGCAGTACTTC
many,TRBV4-3,TRBJ2-7,NA,CASSLRKGLVRYEQYF,TGCGCCAGCAGCCTCCGTAAAGGGCTAGTTAGATACGAGCAGTACTTC
few,TRBV5-1,TRBJ2-3,TRBD2,CASSLAGGLNTQYF,TGCGCCAGCAGCTTGGCGGGGGGGCTAAATACGCAGTATTTT
few,TRBV12-3/TRBV12-4,TRBJ1-2,NA,CASSLGEANYGYTF,TGTGCCAGCAGTTTAGGGGAAGCTAACTATGGCTACACCTTC
NA,TRBV5-1,TRBJ2-3,TRBD2,CASSKSTSGSTDTQYF,TGCGCCAGCAGCAAGTCGACTAGCGGGAGTACAGATACGCAGTATTTT
NA,TRBV20-1,TRBJ1-6,NA,CSASSEPNSPLHF,TGCAGTGCTAGTTCCGAACCAAATTCACCCCTCCACTTT
many,TRBV4-2,TRBJ2-1,TRBD2,CASSQTGGGFYNEQFF,TGTGCCAGCAGCCAAACGGGCGGGGGGTTTTACAATGAGCAGTTCTTC
NA,TRBV27,TRBJ2-3,TRBD2,CASSLGTSGYTDTQYF,TGTGCCAGCAGTTTGGGCACTAGCGGGTACACAGATACGCAGTATTTT
NA,TRBV29-1,TRBJ2-5,NA,CSVVGRLEDRTQYF,TGCAGCGTTGTTGGTAGGCTCGAAGATAGGACCCAGTACTTC
few,TRBV28,TRBJ2-7,NA,CASRLGLYEQYF,TGTGCCAGCAGACTGGGACTCTACGAGCAGTACTTC
few,TRBV7-9,TRBJ1-2,NA,CASSQRGRDYTF,TGTGCCAGCAGCCAACGTGGGAGGGACTACACCTTC
many,TRBV28,TRBJ2-3,TRBD2,CASSLSSGGNTDTQYF,TGTGCCAGCAGTTTATCGAGCGGGGGGAACACAGATACGCAGTATTTT
NA,TRBV10-3,TRBJ2-1,NA,CATRPVRGYNFEQFF,TGTGCCACCCGTCCAGTTAGGGGTTATAATTTTGAGCAGTTCTTC
NA,TRBV12-3/TRBV12-4,TRBJ2-4,TRBD1,CASSGGTGALGKHF,TGTGCCAGCAGCGGCGGGACAGGGGCGTTAGGGAAACACTTC
few,TRBV30,TRBJ2-7,NA,CAWSLDSYEQYF,TGTGCCTGGAGCCTGGACTCCTACGAGCAGTACTTC
many,TRBV6-6,TRBJ2-5,NA,CASNRTPQETQYF,TGTGCCAGCAATAGGACTCCCCAAGAGACCCAGTACTTC
NA,TRBV12-3/TRBV12-4,TRBJ2-5,TRBD1,CASSPGTGFGTQYF,TGTGCCAGCAGTCCAGGGACAGGGTTCGGGACCCAGTACTTC
few,TRBV24-1,TRBJ2-2,NA,CATSVQEGNTGELFF,TGTGCCACCAGTGTTCAGGAGGGTAACACCGGGGAGCTGTTTTTT
few,TRBV2,TRBJ2-1,TRBD2,CAGVAGASYNEQFF,TGTGCCGGTGTAGCGGGAGCCTCCTACAATGAGCAGTTCTTC
few,TRBV28,TRBJ2-5,TRBD2,CASLTGTSGRTQQETQYF,TGTGCCAGCCTGACAGGGACTAGCGGGAGGACCCAACAAGAGACCCAGTACTTC
many,TRBV29-1,TRBJ2-5,NA,CSVEPWGAETQYF,TGCAGCGTTGAACCCTGGGGGGCAGAGACCCAGTACTTC
few,TRBV3-1,TRBJ2-1,NA,CASSHQGIDEQFF,TGTGCCAGCAGCCACCAGGGGATTGATGAGCAGTTCTTC
few,TRBV20-1,TRBJ2-7,TRBD1,CSARDWDRGRNEQYF,TGCAGTGCTAGAGATTGGGACAGGGGACGAAACGAGCAGTACTTC